This record looks at one T cell receptor beta chain sequence and its context. The V gene's germline CDR1 is SGHAT and CDR2 FQNNGV. With 5 bases removed from V and 12 bases from J, the gap between germline ends came to 16 bases. The CDR3 is 12 amino acids. The data were taken from a study of control samples from healthy donors and cancer patients. The method was immunoSEQ multiplex PCR; TCRdb's version includes in-frame clones alone and lacks a portion of them. The table lists 84,000 or so clones, around 91% of them singletons. This receptor was taken from a man aged 25 to 40 in good health. The chain joins TRBV11-2 to TRBJ1-1; D is undetermined. Sequencing input: blood. The CDR3 loop reads CASSHQTSFTFF. The CDR3 coding sequence is TGTGCCAGCAGCCACCAGACTTCGTTTACTTTCTTT. The full variable domain, with the rest looked up from reference TRBV11-2 and TRBJ1-1, is EAGVAQSPRYKIIEKRQSVAFWCNPISGHATLYWYQQILGQGPKLLIQFQNNGVVDDSQLPKDRFSAERLKGVDSTLKIQPAKLEDSAVYLCASSHQTSFTFFGQGTRLTVV.